Shown below are 15 T cell receptor beta chains from a single sample sequenced in a study of T cells after somatic rescue of genetic block. TCRdb's copy holds only in-frame clones and misses some; the assay was immunoSEQ multiplex PCR. The profile shows approximately 70,000 clones, approximately 90% of them singletons. Specimen: peripheral blood mononuclear cells (PBMCs). Receptors were obtained from a man aged 25 to 40.

V is TRBV13 and J is TRBJ2-7; D remains unclear. Trimming pared 6 bases from V and 2 bases from J, leaving 20 bases between. Germline V gives CDR1 PRHDT, CDR2 FYEKMQ (reference sequence). The CDR3 is 16 residues long. CDR3 protein: CASSFSKRYFTYEQYF. In DNA, the CDR3 is TGTGCCAGCAGTTTCTCCAAAAGGTATTTTACCTACGAGCAGTACTTC.

The chain joins TRBV19 to TRBJ2-7, with 7 nucleotides matching TRBD2. V trimming: 8 bases; J trimming: 7 bases; junction bases outside the gene matches: 11. The CDR3 covers 13 residues. CDR1 and CDR2 from the germline V gene are LNHDA and SQIVND (reference sequence). The chain's CDR3 is CASAGDSPLEQYF. For the CDR3, the DNA is TGTGCCAGTGCGGGAGACAGCCCCCTGGAGCAGTACTTC.

This clone came up once. This chain uses TRBV6-5 with TRBJ2-7; 8 bases match TRBD1. Looked up from germline, CDR1 is MNHEY and CDR2 is SVGAGI. V gave up 2 bases and J gave up 1 base; unmatched junction bases: 7. This CDR3 has 16 amino acids. The CDR3 loop reads CASSYTATGGSYEQYF. Written as DNA, the CDR3 is TGTGCCAGCAGTTACACAGCAACAGGGGGATCCTACGAGCAGTACTTC.

V is TRBV7-9 and J is TRBJ1-2; TRBD1 matches 9 bases. The V and J ends lost 4 bases and 3 bases, in that order; junction bases with no gene match: 6. CDR3 size: 15 residues. The germline V gene encodes CDR1 SEHNR and CDR2 FQNEAQ (reference sequence). The CDR3 is CASSSRDREYYGYTF. Written as DNA, the CDR3 is TGTGCCAGCAGCTCCCGGGACAGGGAATACTATGGCTACACCTTC. The full variable domain, completed using reference TRBV7-9 and TRBJ1-2, is DTGVSQNPRHKITKRGQNVTFRCDPISEHNRLYWYRQTLGQGPEFLTYFQNEAQLEKSRLLSDRFSAERPKGSFSTLEIQRTEQGDSAMYLCASSSRDREYYGYTFGSGTRLTVV.

For this clone: Its ends do not fully match the called genes, so a read error is possible. The gene calls are TRBV11-1 and TRBJ2-1; 9 bases agree with TRBD2. Germline V gene data show CDR1 as SGHAT and CDR2 as FQDESV (reference sequence). The CDR3 covers 13 residues. In nucleotides, the CDR3 is TGTGCCAGCAACTTAGCGGGGGCGGATGAGCAGTTCTTC. Amino acids: CASNLAGADEQFF.

This clone was picked up one time. The chain is built from TRBV4-3 and TRBJ2-3; 10 bases align to TRBD2. Germline V gives CDR1 LGHNA, CDR2 YSLEER. The CDR3 is 18 amino acids. With V trimmed by 4 bases and J by 4 bases, 14 bases remained unmatched. The CDR3 protein is CASSRSAPSGSTADTQYF. DNA for the CDR3: TGCGCCAGCAGCCGATCGGCTCCTAGCGGGAGTACGGCAGATACGCAGTATTTT.

V and J are TRBV7-9 and TRBJ2-5, with a possible D match to TRBD2 (5 bases). V lost 6 bases to trimming and J lost 5 bases, with 13 bases between them. Per the germline V gene, CDR1 is SEHNR and CDR2 is FQNEAQ (reference sequence). This CDR3 is 13 amino acids long. The chain's CDR3 is CASSSGLLETQYF. The CDR3 region has the DNA TGTGCCAGCAGTTCGGGGTTGTTGGAGACCCAGTACTTC.

The V gene is TRBV7-3, the J gene TRBJ2-3, with D hard to call. The ends were cut back, 3 bases at V and 0 bases at J, with 10 bases in the middle. The CDR3 totals 15 residues. Germline assignment: CDR1 SGHTA and CDR2 FQGTGA. The DNA for the CDR3 is TGTGCCAGCAGCTTTGGACCGTCTAGCACAGATACGCAGTATTTT. This encodes CASSFGPSSTDTQYF.

Here the CDR3 reads CASSPGPGDEQFF. CDR3 nucleotides: TGTGCCAGCAGCCCGGGCCCGGGGGATGAGCAGTTCTTC. The chain employs TRBV7-3 and TRBJ2-1, with a weak D call TRBD2 (6 bases). CDR3 length: 13 residues. Germline CDR1 reads SGHTA; CDR2 reads FQGTGA. Trimming shortened V by 5 bases and J by 8 bases, and 13 bases separated the two germline ends. Full variable domain (remainder filled in from reference TRBV7-3 and TRBJ2-1): GAGVSQTPSNKVTEKGKYVELRCDPISGHTALYWYRQSLGQGPEFLIYFQGTGAADDSGLPNDRFFAVRPEGSVSTLKIQRTERGDSAVYLCASSPGPGDEQFFGPGTRLTVL.

This clone appeared a single time. This chain joins TRBV11-3 and TRBJ1-6, with no clear D. Trimming pared 0 bases from V and 7 bases from J, leaving 4 bases between. Germline V CDR1 and CDR2: SGHNT, YENEEA. The CDR3 extends over 13 amino acids. CDR3 nucleotides: TGTGCCAGCAGCTTAGATTGGAATTCACCCCTCCACTTT. Translation gives CASSLDWNSPLHF. Filled out from reference TRBV11-3 and TRBJ1-6, the complete variable domain reads EAGVVQSPRYKIIEKKQPVAFWCNPISGHNTLYWYLQNLGQGPELLIRYENEEAVDDSQLPKDRFSAERLKGVDSTLKIQPAELGDSAVYLCASSLDWNSPLHFGNGTRLTVT.

V is TRBV14 and J is TRBJ2-2; the D is unclear. Per germline, CDR1 SGHDN and CDR2 FVKESK. Trimming removed 0 bases from V and 2 bases from J, with 7 bases in between. The CDR3 has 15 amino acids. In nucleotides, the CDR3 is TGTGCCAGCAGCCAAGAATTAGGAAACACCGGGGAGCTGTTTTTT. Its protein product is CASSQELGNTGELFF.

The chain joins TRBV14 to TRBJ2-1, with 9 positions matching TRBD2. The CDR3 sequence is 15 residues long. V lost 3 bases and J lost 4; bases outside the gene matches: 4. In germline, CDR1 is SGHDN, CDR2 FVKESK. The CDR3 loop reads CASSQTREGYNEQFF. The CDR3 region has the DNA TGTGCCAGCAGCCAGACGCGGGAGGGGTACAATGAGCAGTTCTTC.

V and J are TRBV6-5 and TRBJ2-3; a possible D gene is TRBD1 (6 bases). The length of the CDR3 is 11 residues. From germline, CDR1 is MNHEY and CDR2 SVGAGI. The V and J ends lost 6 bases and 6 bases respectively, with 7 bases between them. In DNA form, the CDR3 reads TGTGCCAGCAGGAGGGGGGATACGCAGTATTTT. Amino acid sequence: CASRRGDTQYF.

The CDR3 region is CASSYSTIRGDEQYF. As DNA, the CDR3 is TGTGCCAGCAGTTACTCGACTATCCGAGGGGACGAGCAGTACTTC. The chain employs TRBV6-5 and TRBJ2-7; D assignment may be TRBD1 or TRBD2 (5 bases each). The CDR3 is 15 residues long. Trimming removed 0 bases at V and 5 bases at J, with 14 bases between. CDR1 and CDR2 from the germline V gene are MNHEY and SVGAGI.

This clone is a singleton in its sample. J is TRBJ2-3 and V is TRBV9, with D perhaps matching TRBD1 (5 bases). V was clipped by 2 bases and J by 3 bases, with 10 bases between them. The germline V gene encodes CDR1 SGDLS and CDR2 YYNGEE. The CDR3 has 14 amino acids. CDR3 sequence (DNA): TGTGCCAGCAGCGTGAGGCAGGGAACAGATACGCAGTATTTT. Its translation: CASSVRQGTDTQYF.